This record looks at one T cell receptor beta chain sequence and its context. Original data processing: It was from reference gene primer amplification that nucleated cell counts were estimated. The method was immunoSEQ multiplex PCR; TCRdb's version includes in-frame clones alone and lacks a portion of them. D and trimming come from the DNA, and the V and J calls and clone size come from that table. The table includes about 65,000 clones, approximately 93% detected once. The germline V gene has CDR1 KGHSY and CDR2 FQNENV. The V end was cut by 4 bases, the J end by 7 bases, with 17 bases between. CDR3 size: 16 residues. The data derive from a study of blood T cell repertoires in COVID-19. Study context: Researchers got acute and convalescent COVID-19 samples from the United States, Italy and Spain.

The chain links TRBV16 to TRBJ1-6; possible D gene TRBD1, 5 bases. Sequencing was carried out using peripheral blood. This receptor was obtained from a man between 65 and 80 years old with active COVID-19. The CDR3 DNA sequence: TGTGCCAGCAGCCGAAAATCGACAGTTGAGAATTCACCCCTCCACTTT. Its protein is CASSRKSTVENSPLHF.